The 7 T cell receptor beta chains below were found in one sample sequenced in a study of OX40 agonist ivuxolimab in advanced cancers. Some clones are missing from TCRdb's copy, which holds only in-frame ones; the method was immunoSEQ multiplex PCR. The repertoire includes some 30,000 clones, around 90% of them detected once, and about 9% sits in the top ten. The sequences come from CD4+ or CD8+ T cells sorted from blood, collected in a trial of the OX40 agonist ivuxolimab. The receptor set was obtained from an adult with an advanced solid tumor such as melanoma, head and neck, liver or kidney cancer.

The CDR3 spells CASSLVRLPFYNEQFF. Here the CDR3 DNA reads TGTGCCAGCAGCTTAGTGAGGCTCCCATTCTACAATGAGCAGTTCTTC. The rearrangement links TRBV7-9 to TRBJ2-1; D is undetermined. V was shortened by 1 base and J by 3 bases, with 13 bases between the two germline ends. There are 16 residues in the CDR3. Per the germline V gene, CDR1 is SEHNR and CDR2 is FQNEAQ (reference sequence).

J is TRBJ1-1 and V is TRBV27; D is perhaps TRBD1 (5 bases). The germline V gene has CDR1 MNHEY and CDR2 SMNVEV (reference sequence). The CDR3 spans 13 residues. V gave up 1 base and J gave up 3 bases, with 6 bases separating them. The CDR3 coding sequence is TGTGCCAGCAGTTTATGGGGGGACACTGAAGCTTTCTTT. This codes for CASSLWGDTEAFF.

This chain connects TRBV15 to TRBJ2-5; maybe TRBD1 (5 bases). The CDR3 totals 15 residues. Trimming removed 4 bases at V and 1 base at J, with 13 bases between. Germline V gene lookup returns CDR1 LNHNV and CDR2 YYDKDF (reference sequence). The CDR3 reads CATSTPDKTQETQYF. Here the CDR3 DNA reads TGTGCCACCAGCACCCCGGACAAGACCCAAGAGACCCAGTACTTC. The whole variable domain, filled in from reference TRBV15 and TRBJ2-5, reads DAMVIQNPRYQVTQFGKPVTLSCSQTLNHNVMYWYQQKSSQAPKLLFHYYDKDFNNEADTPDNFQSRRPNTSFCFLDIRSPGLGDTAMYLCATSTPDKTQETQYFGPGTRLLVL.

This clone was seen only a few times. The chain uses TRBV5-6 and TRBJ1-2; D may be TRBD1 (5 bases). The CDR3 spans 17 residues. Germline lookup yields CDR1 SGHDT and CDR2 YYEEEE. V gave up 3 bases and J gave up 5 bases, with 23 bases separating them. The CDR3 loop is CASSSSGTGRTAYGYTF. CDR3 nucleotides: TGTGCCAGCAGCTCCTCGGGGACGGGAAGAACAGCATATGGCTACACCTTC.

The chain carries TRBV27 and TRBJ2-5, with D unresolved. V gave up 8 bases and J gave up 2 bases, with 15 bases separating them. Germline V gives CDR1 MNHEY, CDR2 SMNVEV (reference sequence). The CDR3 runs to 14 residues. CDR3 nucleotides: TGTGCCAGCGGCAGGCGCAAACTACAAGAGACCCAGTACTTC. Encoded protein: CASGRRKLQETQYF.

This rearrangement joins TRBV5-6 to TRBJ1-2; unclear D gene. The V and J ends lost 0 bases and 4 bases respectively, with 13 bases between them. The CDR3 length is 15 residues. The V gene's germline CDR1 is SGHDT and CDR2 YYEEEE. CDR3 DNA: TGTGCCAGCAGCTTGGGGGCCCTAGTTGCCTATGGCTACACCTTC. Residues: CASSLGALVAYGYTF.

CDR3 DNA: TGTGCCAGTACCGCGGACAGCAATAGCAATCAGCCCCAGCATTTT. Protein product: CASTADSNSNQPQHF. V gene TRBV19 combines with J gene TRBJ1-5, with TRBD1 as a possible D gene (6 bases). Germline loops: CDR1 LNHDA, CDR2 SQIVND (reference sequence). V dropped 7 bases and J dropped 0 bases, with 13 bases sitting between them. The CDR3 has 15 amino acids.